This T cell receptor (beta chain) was captured by sequencing in a study of lymphopenia after photon versus proton radiotherapy. Whole-study findings and limits: Proton therapy kept repertoires fairly stable, unlike photons, which gained effector/memory cells. Authors raise, but do not show, better survival with proton therapy. Oligoclonal CD8+ Temra expansion after nadir drove photon patients' diversity drop. In patients who died, overall survival fell as post-nadir TCR diversity dropped more.

V gave up 4 bases and J gave up 7 bases; unmatched junction bases: 10. This CDR3 spans 17 amino acids. Germline V gene data show CDR1 as LGHNA and CDR2 as YSLEER. Produced via immunoSEQ multiplex PCR; TCRdb's table is partial and in-frame only. The sample gives 68,000 or so clones, approximately 90% of which show up once; approximately 2.9% is in the top ten. To note about this clone: No antigen is known for it.

This chain uses TRBV4-3 with TRBJ2-1; 13 bases are a match to TRBD2. The sample here was peripheral blood, taken from a patient treated with photon-based radiotherapy. This receptor was identified in a woman aged 70 to 79 with pancreatic cancer. The DNA for the CDR3 is TGCGCCAGCAGCCCCCGCCCCGGGACTAGCGGGATAAATGAGCAGTTCTTC. This codes for CASSPRPGTSGINEQFF.